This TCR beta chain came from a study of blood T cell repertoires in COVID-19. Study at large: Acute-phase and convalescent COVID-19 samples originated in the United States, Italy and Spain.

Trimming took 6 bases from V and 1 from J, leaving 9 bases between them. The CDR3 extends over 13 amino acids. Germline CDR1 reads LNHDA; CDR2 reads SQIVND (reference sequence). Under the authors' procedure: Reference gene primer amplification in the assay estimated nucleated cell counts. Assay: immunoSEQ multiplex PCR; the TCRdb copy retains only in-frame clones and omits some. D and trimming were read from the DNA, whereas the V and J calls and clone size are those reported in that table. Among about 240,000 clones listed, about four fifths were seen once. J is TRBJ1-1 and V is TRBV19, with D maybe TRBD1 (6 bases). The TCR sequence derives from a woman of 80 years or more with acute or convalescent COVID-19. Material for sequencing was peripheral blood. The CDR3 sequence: CASRGDTNTEAFF. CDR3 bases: TGTGCCAGTAGGGGGGACACGAACACTGAAGCTTTCTTT.